This T cell receptor beta chain came from a study of blood T cell repertoires in COVID-19. Background on the study: Sources were T cells, B-cell-depleted T cells, or PBMCs; the material itself was cDNA or gDNA.

Libraries were prepared by immunoSEQ multiplex PCR; TCRdb keeps only in-frame clonotypes and omits some of them. The sample holds around 88,000 clones, about 84% seen once. There are 14 residues in the CDR3. The germline gives CDR1 SEHNR, CDR2 FQNEAQ (reference sequence). V lost 5 bases and J lost 4, with 11 bases in between. The specimen was peripheral blood. The clonotype was recovered from a woman of 80 years or more with acute or convalescent COVID-19. V usage is TRBV7-9 and J usage is TRBJ1-4, with unresolved D. CDR3 protein: CASSRARGNEKLFF. In nucleotides, the CDR3 is TGTGCCAGCAGCCGCGCTCGGGGTAATGAAAAACTGTTTTTT.